These T cell receptor beta chains were read from a single sample in a study of response to subunit inactivated influenza vaccine. TCRdb passed the RT-PCR reads through MiXCR, listing each CDR3 protein once. The table records 650,000 to 700,000 distinct CDR3 sequences, 15% to 18% of them present only once. Here the sequenced sample was PBMCs from blood, taken 11 to 12 days after vaccination. The receptor set was obtained from a man between 50 and 59 years old who received an inactivated influenza vaccine. Both conserved end residues are part of each CDR3. D genes are given only for firm matches. Size values are once, few and many counts, or a class for expanded clones, and some rows have none.

j_call: TRBJ2-3; d_call: NA; clone_size: few; v_call: TRBV20-1; cdr3_nt: TGCAGTGCTAGAAAAGGGTACCGTGGGAGCACAGATACGCAGTATTTT; cdr3_aa: CSARKGYRGSTDTQYF
j_call: TRBJ2-1; d_call: TRBD1; clone_size: many; v_call: TRBV27; cdr3_nt: TGTGCCAGCAGTTCCTTAACTTATGGTGACAGGGGGCAAGTCTATGAGCAGTTCTTC; cdr3_aa: CASSSLTYGDRGQVYEQFF
j_call: TRBJ1-1; d_call: NA; clone_size: few; v_call: TRBV12-3/TRBV12-4; cdr3_nt: TGTGCCAGCAGTCTACACCCCGCACAGGGTTCTGAAGCTTTCTTT; cdr3_aa: CASSLHPAQGSEAFF
j_call: TRBJ2-7; d_call: TRBD1; clone_size: many; v_call: TRBV7-8; cdr3_nt: TGTGCCAGCAGCTCGTACAACCCGGACAGGAAGAAGTACGAGCAGTACTTC; cdr3_aa: CASSSYNPDRKKYEQYF
j_call: TRBJ2-7; d_call: TRBD1; clone_size: NA; v_call: TRBV11-2; cdr3_nt: TGTGCCAGCAGCTTAGGTCGCGGACAGGGCACCGAGCAGTACTTC; cdr3_aa: CASSLGRGQGTEQYF
j_call: TRBJ2-2; d_call: NA; clone_size: NA; v_call: TRBV4-3; cdr3_nt: TGCGCCAGCTCGTCGGGATTTAACACCGGGGAGCTGTTTTTT; cdr3_aa: CASSSGFNTGELFF
j_call: TRBJ1-2; d_call: TRBD1; clone_size: few; v_call: TRBV7-8; cdr3_nt: TGTGCCAGCAGCTTTGGACAGGGGCCTTATGGCTACACCTTC; cdr3_aa: CASSFGQGPYGYTF
j_call: TRBJ1-2; d_call: NA; clone_size: few; v_call: TRBV20-1; cdr3_nt: TGCAGTGCCTCCGGACTTGACTATGGCTACACCTTC; cdr3_aa: CSASGLDYGYTF
j_call: TRBJ2-2; d_call: NA; clone_size: few; v_call: TRBV12-3/TRBV12-4; cdr3_nt: TGTGCCAGCAACCCGGGGACATTAAACGGGGAGCTGTTTTTT; cdr3_aa: CASNPGTLNGELFF
j_call: TRBJ2-3; d_call: NA; clone_size: few; v_call: TRBV12-3/TRBV12-4; cdr3_nt: TGTGCCAGCACTCCCGGACGCTCTCTTTTAATTGGTGATACGCAGTATTTT; cdr3_aa: CASTPGRSLLIGDTQYF
j_call: TRBJ2-1; d_call: TRBD1; clone_size: NA; v_call: TRBV20-1; cdr3_nt: TGCAGTGCTGGACAGGTGGCCTACAATGAGCAGTTCTTC; cdr3_aa: CSAGQVAYNEQFF
j_call: TRBJ2-1; d_call: TRBD2; clone_size: NA; v_call: TRBV4-1; cdr3_nt: TGCGCCAGCAGCGGCGGGGGGGCCTACAATGAGCAGTTCTTC; cdr3_aa: CASSGGGAYNEQFF
j_call: TRBJ1-5; d_call: NA; clone_size: NA; v_call: TRBV2; cdr3_nt: TGTGCCAGCAAAGACAGAGTAAACAATCAGCCCCAGCATTTT; cdr3_aa: CASKDRVNNQPQHF
j_call: TRBJ1-5; d_call: NA; clone_size: few; v_call: TRBV28; cdr3_nt: TGTGCCAGCAGTTTTGCGTACAGGAGCAATCAGCCCCAGCATTTT; cdr3_aa: CASSFAYRSNQPQHF
j_call: TRBJ1-1; d_call: TRBD1; clone_size: NA; v_call: TRBV29-1; cdr3_nt: TGCAGCGTTGCAGGGGGTTCGGGGACTGAAGCTTTCTTT; cdr3_aa: CSVAGGSGTEAFF
j_call: TRBJ1-4; d_call: NA; clone_size: few; v_call: TRBV7-3; cdr3_nt: TGTGCCAGCAGGAAAACTCTTAGGGCGGCAACTAATGAAAAACTGTTTTTT; cdr3_aa: CASRKTLRAATNEKLFF
j_call: TRBJ2-3; d_call: TRBD2; clone_size: NA; v_call: TRBV7-2; cdr3_nt: TGTGCCAGCAGCGCGGCTAGCGGGAGAATGGCAGATACGCAGTATTTT; cdr3_aa: CASSAASGRMADTQYF
j_call: TRBJ1-1; d_call: TRBD1; clone_size: NA; v_call: TRBV20-1; cdr3_nt: TGCAGTGCCCAGGGGGGCCAAACTGAAGCTTTCTTT; cdr3_aa: CSAQGGQTEAFF
j_call: TRBJ2-1; d_call: TRBD1; clone_size: NA; v_call: TRBV11-2; cdr3_nt: TGTGCCAGCAGCCTACAGTGGACAGGGTACAATGAGCAGTTCTTC; cdr3_aa: CASSLQWTGYNEQFF
j_call: TRBJ2-7; d_call: NA; clone_size: many; v_call: TRBV7-2; cdr3_nt: TGTGCCAGCAGCTTCCCTAGTGACTACGAGCAGTACTTC; cdr3_aa: CASSFPSDYEQYF
j_call: TRBJ2-7; d_call: NA; clone_size: NA; v_call: TRBV29-1; cdr3_nt: TGCAGCGTTGAATTTGGGCAGGGCCCCAACGAGCAGTACTTC; cdr3_aa: CSVEFGQGPNEQYF
j_call: TRBJ2-1; d_call: TRBD2; clone_size: few; v_call: TRBV20-1; cdr3_nt: TGCAGTGCCCTACGACTAGCGGGACGGGAGGATGAGCAGTTCTTC; cdr3_aa: CSALRLAGREDEQFF
j_call: TRBJ2-7; d_call: TRBD1; clone_size: NA; v_call: TRBV7-9; cdr3_nt: TGTGCCAGCAGCCAGGGCTCGGGCAGGGGGCTCAACGAGCAGTACTTC; cdr3_aa: CASSQGSGRGLNEQYF
j_call: TRBJ2-1; d_call: TRBD1; clone_size: many; v_call: TRBV4-2; cdr3_nt: TGTGCCAGCAGCCAGGGACAGGGTAACTACAATGAGCAGTTCTTC; cdr3_aa: CASSQGQGNYNEQFF
j_call: TRBJ2-3; d_call: NA; clone_size: NA; v_call: TRBV9; cdr3_nt: TGTGCCAGCAGCGCAGGACCTGCGGATACGCAGTATTTT; cdr3_aa: CASSAGPADTQYF
j_call: TRBJ2-5; d_call: NA; clone_size: few; v_call: TRBV21-1; cdr3_nt: TGTGCCAGCAGCAAAGATCCGGGACAGGGATTTCAGGAGACCCAGTACTTC; cdr3_aa: CASSKDPGQGFQETQYF
j_call: TRBJ2-5; d_call: NA; clone_size: NA; v_call: TRBV20-1; cdr3_nt: TGCAGTGCTGAACGGGCGGGGTCGAGACAAGAGACCCAGTACTTC; cdr3_aa: CSAERAGSRQETQYF
j_call: TRBJ2-2; d_call: NA; clone_size: NA; v_call: TRBV28; cdr3_nt: TGTGCCAGCAGTGCCATGCGTGAGGGGGATACCGGGGAGCTGTTTTTT; cdr3_aa: CASSAMREGDTGELFF
j_call: TRBJ2-6; d_call: NA; clone_size: NA; v_call: TRBV24-1; cdr3_nt: TGTGCCACCAGTGATTCGTGGTCTGGGGCCAACGTCCTGACTTTC; cdr3_aa: CATSDSWSGANVLTF
j_call: TRBJ2-4; d_call: NA; clone_size: NA; v_call: TRBV12-3/TRBV12-4; cdr3_nt: TGTGCCAGCAGTCCATCCCGACCCAAAAACATTCAGTACTTC; cdr3_aa: CASSPSRPKNIQYF
j_call: TRBJ2-3; d_call: TRBD2; clone_size: NA; v_call: TRBV5-6; cdr3_nt: TGTGCCATGGGCCCCGGACTAGTTTACACAGATACGCAGTATTTT; cdr3_aa: CAMGPGLVYTDTQYF
j_call: TRBJ2-3; d_call: NA; clone_size: few; v_call: TRBV7-6; cdr3_nt: TGTGCCAGCAGCGCCTTAACAGTCACAGATACGCAGTATTTT; cdr3_aa: CASSALTVTDTQYF
j_call: TRBJ2-2; d_call: TRBD1; clone_size: few; v_call: TRBV5-4; cdr3_nt: TGTGCCAGCAGCAGGACAGGTCAGGCGAACACCGGGGAGCTGTTTTTT; cdr3_aa: CASSRTGQANTGELFF
j_call: TRBJ2-7; d_call: TRBD1; clone_size: few; v_call: TRBV12-3/TRBV12-4; cdr3_nt: TGTGCCAGCAGCCACCTGCCAGGGGGCTACGAGCAGTACTTC; cdr3_aa: CASSHLPGGYEQYF
j_call: TRBJ2-7; d_call: TRBD1; clone_size: NA; v_call: TRBV5-5; cdr3_nt: TGTGCCAGCAGCTTGGTGCCAGGGGGTAGGGCCTTCGAGCAGTACTTC; cdr3_aa: CASSLVPGGRAFEQYF
j_call: TRBJ2-5; d_call: NA; clone_size: few; v_call: TRBV5-5; cdr3_nt: TGTGCCAGCAGCTTGGCCGATCCGGACCGGGAGACCCAGTACTTC; cdr3_aa: CASSLADPDRETQYF
j_call: TRBJ2-7; d_call: NA; clone_size: NA; v_call: TRBV5-6; cdr3_nt: TGTGCCAGCATCGCGGACAACGAGCAGTACTTC; cdr3_aa: CASIADNEQYF
j_call: TRBJ1-1; d_call: NA; clone_size: few; v_call: TRBV10-3; cdr3_nt: TGTGCCATCAGTGAATACAGTCCGAACACTGAAGCTTTCTTT; cdr3_aa: CAISEYSPNTEAFF
j_call: TRBJ2-1; d_call: NA; clone_size: few; v_call: TRBV19; cdr3_nt: TGTGCCAGTAGTATGTGGACGGACAACAATGAGCAGTTCTTC; cdr3_aa: CASSMWTDNNEQFF
j_call: TRBJ2-7; d_call: NA; clone_size: few; v_call: TRBV20-1; cdr3_nt: TGCAGTGCTCCCGGGGGTACCGCCTACGAGCAGTACTTC; cdr3_aa: CSAPGGTAYEQYF
j_call: TRBJ2-1; d_call: TRBD2; clone_size: few; v_call: TRBV7-8; cdr3_nt: TGTGCCAGCAGCTCCTCAACTGGGACTAGCGGGAGAGGCTATGAGCAGTTCTTC; cdr3_aa: CASSSSTGTSGRGYEQFF
j_call: TRBJ2-1; d_call: NA; clone_size: NA; v_call: TRBV20-1; cdr3_nt: TGCAGTGCTAGAGATGGTTCCTACAATGAGCAGTTCTTC; cdr3_aa: CSARDGSYNEQFF
j_call: TRBJ2-3; d_call: NA; clone_size: few; v_call: TRBV7-9; cdr3_nt: TGTGCCAGCAGCTTGCGGGGAGATGGAGCAGATACGCAGTATTTT; cdr3_aa: CASSLRGDGADTQYF
j_call: TRBJ1-2; d_call: NA; clone_size: few; v_call: TRBV28; cdr3_nt: TGTGCCAGCAGTTTATTCGCCGGCGACAAGGGAGGCTACACCTTC; cdr3_aa: CASSLFAGDKGGYTF
j_call: TRBJ2-1; d_call: NA; clone_size: many; v_call: TRBV28; cdr3_nt: TGTGCCAGCAGTTATGCGAAGACCAATGAGCAGTTCTTC; cdr3_aa: CASSYAKTNEQFF
j_call: TRBJ2-2; d_call: NA; clone_size: many; v_call: TRBV27; cdr3_nt: TGTGCCAGCAGTTTATCCGGGGAGCTGTTTTTT; cdr3_aa: CASSLSGELFF
j_call: TRBJ1-5; d_call: NA; clone_size: few; v_call: TRBV18; cdr3_nt: TGTGCCAGCTCACTTACAGCCAACACCGGGAACCAGCCCCAGCATTTT; cdr3_aa: CASSLTANTGNQPQHF
j_call: TRBJ2-7; d_call: NA; clone_size: few; v_call: TRBV20-1; cdr3_nt: TGCAGTGCTAGTACTTACTCCTACGAGCAGTACTTC; cdr3_aa: CSASTYSYEQYF
j_call: TRBJ2-7; d_call: NA; clone_size: many; v_call: TRBV12-3/TRBV12-4; cdr3_nt: TGTGCCAGCAGTTTAGGCCCATATGGGGAGCAGTACTTC; cdr3_aa: CASSLGPYGEQYF
j_call: TRBJ2-3; d_call: TRBD1; clone_size: NA; v_call: TRBV6-1; cdr3_nt: TGTGCCAGCAGCAAGAACCCGGACAGGCGTCCGGCCCCAACGCAGTATTTT; cdr3_aa: CASSKNPDRRPAPTQYF
j_call: TRBJ2-4; d_call: TRBD1; clone_size: few; v_call: TRBV29-1; cdr3_nt: TGCAGCGTTGCAGGGACAGGGTTAGCCAAAAACATTCAGTACTTC; cdr3_aa: CSVAGTGLAKNIQYF
j_call: TRBJ1-4; d_call: NA; clone_size: NA; v_call: TRBV7-2; cdr3_nt: TGTGCCAGCACCGTGTCCCGGGGTGAAAAACTGTTTTTT; cdr3_aa: CASTVSRGEKLFF